This entry concerns a single T cell receptor (beta chain). Its antigen is not identified. A second PCR, run for roughly 7 to 11 cycles, used a sample-barcoded 5' primer plus a J-beta primer mix. TCRdb reprocessed the 5' RACE reads with MiXCR, giving one entry per CDR3 protein. The data contain 650,000 to 800,000 distinct CDR3 sequences, about 50% of them singletons. Germline loops: CDR1 MGHDK, CDR2 SYGVNS. The CDR3 totals 14 residues. The trim removed 6 bases at V and 0 bases at J, leaving 4 bases unmatched. The sample originates from a study of blood T cells in healthy people across ages. Study-level points and caveats: Across the age range, TCR beta diversity per million T cells fell in a roughly linear way.

This TCR was recovered from a woman of 80 years or more in good health. The chain couples TRBV25-1 to TRBJ1-2, with TRBD1 matching 7 bases. The sequencing input was blood. CDR3 sequence: CASRKQGPNYGYTF. As DNA, the CDR3 is TGTGCCAGCAGGAAACAGGGGCCTAACTATGGCTACACCTTC.